These 24 T cell receptor beta chains came from one sample sequenced in a study of blood T cell repertoires in COVID-19. Using immunoSEQ multiplex PCR, the repertoire was profiled, and TCRdb retains in-frame clones only, with some absent. The table has about 220,000 clones, roughly 75% seen once. The sample consisted of peripheral blood. Every receptor here comes from a woman in her 70s with acute or convalescent COVID-19.

A few counts support this clone. The genes are TRBV18 and TRBJ2-1, with D possibly being TRBD1 (5 bases). In germline, CDR1 is KGHSH, CDR2 LQKENI. CDR3 length equals 15 residues. V was trimmed by 3 bases and J by 2 bases, leaving 11 bases between them. This CDR3 reads CASSPLAGTYNEQFF. The CDR3 nucleotides are TGTGCCAGCTCACCCCTGGCAGGGACCTACAATGAGCAGTTCTTC.

The table lists this clone with a few counts. The J gene is TRBJ1-5, the V gene TRBV10-2; weak D call: TRBD1 (5 bases). Germline-derived CDR1 and CDR2 are WSHSY and SAAADI. CDR3 length equals 16 residues. The V and J ends lost 2 bases and 3 bases respectively, with 14 bases between them. Here the CDR3 DNA reads TGCGCCAGCAGTGAGGACGAAGGGGTACTCAATCAGCCCCAGCATTTT. Its protein product is CASSEDEGVLNQPQHF.

V is TRBV9 and J is TRBJ1-2, with 10 bases lining up with TRBD1. V was clipped by 4 bases and J by 4 bases; unmatched bases: 16. The length of the CDR3 is 18 residues. Looked up from germline, CDR1 is SGDLS and CDR2 is YYNGEE. This chain's CDR3 is CASSNPGQGSRSPYGYTF. The CDR3 coding sequence is TGTGCCAGCAGCAATCCGGGACAGGGGTCCCGATCCCCCTATGGCTACACCTTC.

The chain has TRBV6-2 or TRBV6-3 and TRBJ1-1, with D perhaps matching TRBD1 (5 bases). This CDR3 comprises 17 residues. Germline V gene lookup returns CDR1 MNHEY and CDR2 SVGEGT. The V end lost 2 bases, the J end lost 4 bases, and 20 bases lay between the germline ends. The CDR3 here is CASSYLSGSRGSTEAFF. DNA for the CDR3: TGTGCCAGCAGTTACCTCTCGGGGTCCCGGGGGAGCACTGAAGCTTTCTTT.

This chain links TRBV4-1 with TRBJ1-2, with D maybe TRBD1 (6 bases). Germline V gene data show CDR1 as MGHRA and CDR2 as YSYEKL. V lost 2 bases and J lost 4, with 14 bases in between. The CDR3 contains 15 residues. The CDR3 region is CASSQPTTGFYGYTF. DNA of the CDR3: TGCGCCAGCAGCCAACCAACTACAGGGTTCTATGGCTACACCTTC.

The V call is TRBV13, the J call TRBJ2-7; TRBD2 agrees at 13 bases. The V and J ends lost 0 bases and 2 bases, in that order; junction bases with no gene match: 4. Germline V gene data show CDR1 as PRHDT and CDR2 as FYEKMQ (reference sequence). The CDR3 is 17 residues long. CDR3 nucleotides: TGTGCCAGCAGCTTAGGGGGACTAGCGGGGCTTCCCTACGAGCAGTACTTC. This codes for CASSLGGLAGLPYEQYF.

This rearrangement joins TRBV19 to TRBJ2-2; TRBD2 agrees at 7 bases. This CDR3 is 17 amino acids long. The ends lost 1 base at V and 4 bases at J; junction bases unmatched: 9. Germline lookup yields CDR1 LNHDA and CDR2 SQIVND (reference sequence). The CDR3 here is CASSIGPGWEGTGELFF. In DNA form, the CDR3 reads TGTGCCAGTAGTATAGGCCCAGGTTGGGAGGGCACCGGGGAGCTGTTTTTT.

The genes are TRBV29-1 and TRBJ2-7, with 9 bases fitting TRBD1. The CDR3 totals 12 residues. With 6 bases clipped from V and 5 bases from J, the junction kept 5 bases outside the gene matches. Germline CDR1 reads SQVTM; CDR2 reads ANQGSEA. The DNA of the CDR3 is TGCAGCGTCGGACAGGGGTACCACGAGCAGTACTTC. It codes for CSVGQGYHEQYF.

The V and J genes are TRBV30 and TRBJ2-3; D gene ambiguous. The V gene lost 2 bases and the J gene lost 1 base, with 7 bases spanning the gap. This CDR3 is 13 amino acids long. CDR1 and CDR2 (germline): GTSNPN, SVGIG (reference sequence). The DNA for the CDR3 is TGTGCCTGGAGTACGAGGCGCACAGATACGCAGTATTTT. Translation gives CAWSTRRTDTQYF.

The chain recombines TRBV4-1 with TRBJ1-4; maybe TRBD1 (5 bases). The CDR3 is 16 residues long. CDR1 is MGHRA, CDR2 YSYEKL, per germline. The V end was cut by 0 bases, the J end by 4 bases, with 12 bases between. CDR3 DNA: TGCGCCAGCAGCCAAGATGGGGCAGGGATTAATGAAAAACTGTTTTTT. Amino acids: CASSQDGAGINEKLFF.

The chain couples TRBV2 to TRBJ1-1; D not certain. Deletions cut 8 bases from V and 0 bases from J, with 10 bases between. The CDR3 length is 13 residues. Per germline, CDR1 SNHLY and CDR2 FYNNEI. For the CDR3, the DNA is TGTGCCAGCTCCGGGGAAATGAACACTGAAGCTTTCTTT. Amino acids: CASSGEMNTEAFF.

The chain recombines TRBV11-2 with TRBJ1-5; D is ambiguous. Germline V CDR1 and CDR2: SGHAT, FQNNGV. This CDR3 is built from 14 residues. V lost 0 bases to trimming and J lost 3 bases, with 6 bases between them. DNA of the CDR3: TGTGCCAGCAGCTTAGAGGGCTACAATCAGCCCCAGCATTTT. Amino acid sequence: CASSLEGYNQPQHF. Based on the CDR3 plus reference TRBV11-2 and TRBJ1-5, the full variable domain is EAGVAQSPRYKIIEKRQSVAFWCNPISGHATLYWYQQILGQGPKLLIQFQNNGVVDDSQLPKDRFSAERLKGVDSTLKIQPAKLEDSAVYLCASSLEGYNQPQHFGDGTRLSIL.

In its sample, this clone was seen a few times. The rearrangement uses TRBV6-5 and TRBJ1-2; TRBD1 matches at 7 bases. From germline, CDR1 is MNHEY and CDR2 SVGAGI. CDR3 length: 15 amino acids. The V segment lost 4 bases and the J segment 4 bases; nucleotides outside the gene matches: 9. CDR3 loop: CASSFRDSRFYGYTF. CDR3 DNA sequence: TGTGCCAGCAGTTTCCGGGACAGCAGATTCTATGGCTACACCTTC.

The chain recombines TRBV3-1 (or the pseudogene TRBV3-2) with TRBJ2-2; TRBD1 is a possible D gene (5 bases). This CDR3 region has 16 residues. Trimming removed 4 bases from V and 6 bases from J, with 18 bases in between. Per the germline V gene, CDR1 is LGHDT and CDR2 is YNNKEL (reference sequence). The CDR3 nucleotides read TGTGCCAGCAGCCTATCAACCAGGGCCCCTCCCGGGGAGCTGTTTTTT. This translates into CASSLSTRAPPGELFF.

A single count supports this clone. The chain carries TRBV12-5 and TRBJ2-5; maybe TRBD1 (5 bases). Trimming left V 6 bases short and J 4 bases short, with 12 bases between. The CDR3 covers 13 residues. Germline CDR1 LGHNT, CDR2 FRNRAP. This chain's CDR3 is CASGKGFGETQYF. CDR3 nucleotides: TGTGCTAGTGGCAAGGGGTTTGGAGAGACCCAGTACTTC.

This rearrangement joins TRBV19 to TRBJ1-2, with 8 bases matching TRBD1. The V and J ends lost 6 bases and 2 bases, in that order; junction bases with no gene match: 11. Germline loops: CDR1 LNHDA, CDR2 SQIVND (reference sequence). The CDR3 extends over 16 amino acids. The CDR3 here is CASRLGTGRQNYGYTF. The CDR3 coding sequence is TGTGCCAGTAGGCTCGGGACAGGCCGTCAGAACTATGGCTACACCTTC. The full variable domain, completed using reference TRBV19 and TRBJ1-2, is DGGITQSPKYLFRKEGQNVTLSCEQNLNHDAMYWYRQDPGQGLRLIYYSQIVNDFQKGDIAEGYSVSREKKESFPLTVTSAQKNPTAFYLCASRLGTGRQNYGYTFGSGTRLTVV.

The V call is TRBV15, the J call TRBJ1-2; TRBD1 agrees at 11 bases. The germline gives CDR1 LNHNV, CDR2 YYDKDF (reference sequence). V shed 10 bases, J shed 7 bases, and the junction held 5 bases outside the gene matches. This CDR3 comprises 12 residues. The CDR3 DNA is TGTGCCATCGGACAGGGGGCGCTTGGCTACACCTTC. As protein: CAIGQGALGYTF.

In its sample, this clone was seen a few times. The chain joins TRBV9 to TRBJ1-2; D possibly corresponds to TRBD1 (5 bases). Per germline, CDR1 SGDLS and CDR2 YYNGEE. The V end lost 2 bases, the J end lost 3 bases, and 11 bases lay between the germline ends. The CDR3 extends over 14 amino acids. The CDR3 region has the DNA TGTGCCAGCAGCGTGACGGACACGGACTATGGCTACACCTTC. This translates into CASSVTDTDYGYTF.

This rearrangement joins TRBV3-1 (or the pseudogene TRBV3-2) to TRBJ1-5; perhaps TRBD1 as D (5 bases). V lost 1 base, J lost 5 bases, and 12 bases lay in between. Looked up from germline, CDR1 is LGHDT and CDR2 is YNNKEL (reference sequence). This CDR3 is 15 amino acids long. This CDR3 reads CASSQALGGDQPQHF. As DNA, the CDR3 is TGTGCCAGCAGCCAAGCCCTGGGAGGGGATCAGCCCCAGCATTTT.

This clone occurred once. The chain has TRBV9 and TRBJ1-4; TRBD1 matches at 9 bases. Germline V gene data show CDR1 as SGDLS and CDR2 as YYNGEE. CDR3 length equals 14 residues. V lost 1 base to trimming and J lost 7 bases; unmatched junction nucleotides: 2. CDR3 DNA: TGTGCCAGCAGCGTATTGGACAGGGGTGAAAAACTGTTTTTT. Protein product: CASSVLDRGEKLFF.

Points on this clone: This may come from a read error, since a much larger clone is one base off. The J gene is TRBJ2-2, the V gene TRBV11-2, with unresolved D. The V end was cut by 3 bases, the J end by 0 bases, with 2 bases between. CDR3 length: 13 amino acids. CDR1 and CDR2 (germline): SGHAT, FQNNGV. The DNA for the CDR3 is TGTGCCAGCAGCTTCGCGAACACCGGGGAGCTGTTTTTT. It translates to CASSFANTGELFF.

This chain uses TRBV4-3 with TRBJ1-2; the D is unclear. The length of the CDR3 is 15 residues. Germline CDR1 is LGHNA and CDR2 is YSLEER. V was cut by 0 bases and J by 0 bases, with 8 bases left in between. The CDR3 here is CASSQDLTANYGYTF. The CDR3 coding sequence is TGCGCCAGCAGCCAAGATCTAACAGCTAACTATGGCTACACCTTC.

The V gene is TRBV11-2, the J gene TRBJ2-3; unclear D gene. CDR1 SGHAT and CDR2 FQNNGV come from the germline V gene. The ends were cut back, 6 bases at V and 10 bases at J, with 11 bases in the middle. This CDR3 comprises 11 residues. The DNA for the CDR3 is TGTGCCAGCAGTTCTACTTCCCCGCAGTATTTT. Encoded protein: CASSSTSPQYF.

The chain couples TRBV10-2 to TRBJ1-1; TRBD1 agrees at 7 bases. Per the germline V gene, CDR1 is WSHSY and CDR2 is SAAADI. The CDR3 is 13 residues long. The trim removed 6 bases at V and 4 bases at J, leaving 5 bases unmatched. The CDR3 is CASSGQGGTEAFF. CDR3 nucleotides: TGCGCCAGCAGCGGGCAGGGGGGCACTGAAGCTTTCTTT.